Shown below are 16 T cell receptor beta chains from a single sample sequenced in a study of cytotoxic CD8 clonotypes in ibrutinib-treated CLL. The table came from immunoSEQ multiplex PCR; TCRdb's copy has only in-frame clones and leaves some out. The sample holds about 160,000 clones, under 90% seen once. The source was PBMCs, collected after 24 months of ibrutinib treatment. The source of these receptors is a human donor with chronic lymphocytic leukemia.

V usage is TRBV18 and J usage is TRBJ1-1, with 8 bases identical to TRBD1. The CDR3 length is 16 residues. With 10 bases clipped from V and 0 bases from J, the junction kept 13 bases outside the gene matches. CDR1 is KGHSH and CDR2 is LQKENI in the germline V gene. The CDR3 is CATQSGQGALNTEAFF. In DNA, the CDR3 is TGTGCCACCCAAAGCGGGCAGGGGGCTTTGAACACTGAAGCTTTCTTT.

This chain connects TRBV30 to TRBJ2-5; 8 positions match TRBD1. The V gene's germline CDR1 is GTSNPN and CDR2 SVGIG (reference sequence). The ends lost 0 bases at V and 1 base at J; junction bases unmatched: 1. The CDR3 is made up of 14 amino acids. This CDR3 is CAWSVGTGQETQYF. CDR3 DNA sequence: TGTGCCTGGAGTGTTGGGACAGGCCAAGAGACCCAGTACTTC.

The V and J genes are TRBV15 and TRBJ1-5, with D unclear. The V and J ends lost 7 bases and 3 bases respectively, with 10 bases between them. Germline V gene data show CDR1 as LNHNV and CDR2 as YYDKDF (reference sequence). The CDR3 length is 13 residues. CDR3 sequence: CATTPWANQPQHF. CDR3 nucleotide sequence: TGTGCCACCACCCCCTGGGCCAATCAGCCCCAGCATTTT. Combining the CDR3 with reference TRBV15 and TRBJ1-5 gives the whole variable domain DAMVIQNPRYQVTQFGKPVTLSCSQTLNHNVMYWYQQKSSQAPKLLFHYYDKDFNNEADTPDNFQSRRPNTSFCFLDIRSPGLGDTAMYLCATTPWANQPQHFGDGTRLSIL.

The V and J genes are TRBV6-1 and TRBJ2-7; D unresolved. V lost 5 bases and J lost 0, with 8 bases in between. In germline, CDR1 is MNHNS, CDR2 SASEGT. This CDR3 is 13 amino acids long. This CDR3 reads CASSPPGSYEQYF. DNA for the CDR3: TGTGCCAGCAGTCCACCGGGCTCCTACGAGCAGTACTTC.

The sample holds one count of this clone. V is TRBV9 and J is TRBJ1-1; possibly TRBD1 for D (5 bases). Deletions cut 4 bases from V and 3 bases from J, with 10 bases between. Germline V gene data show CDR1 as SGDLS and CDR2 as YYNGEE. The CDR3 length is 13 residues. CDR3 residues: CASSWGGDTEAFF. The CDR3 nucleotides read TGTGCCAGCAGCTGGGGCGGGGACACTGAAGCTTTCTTT.

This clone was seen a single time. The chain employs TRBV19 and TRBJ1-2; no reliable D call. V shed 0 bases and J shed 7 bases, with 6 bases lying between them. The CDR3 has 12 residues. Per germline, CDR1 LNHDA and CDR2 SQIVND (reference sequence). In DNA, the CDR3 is TGTGCCAGTAGTATAGATCTTCGTGGCTACACCTTC. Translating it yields CASSIDLRGYTF. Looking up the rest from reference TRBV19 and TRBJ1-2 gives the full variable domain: DGGITQSPKYLFRKEGQNVTLSCEQNLNHDAMYWYRQDPGQGLRLIYYSQIVNDFQKGDIAEGYSVSREKKESFPLTVTSAQKNPTAFYLCASSIDLRGYTFGSGTRLTVV.

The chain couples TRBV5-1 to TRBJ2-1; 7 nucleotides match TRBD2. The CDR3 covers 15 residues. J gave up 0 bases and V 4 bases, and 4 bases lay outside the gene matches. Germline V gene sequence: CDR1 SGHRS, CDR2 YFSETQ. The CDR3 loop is CASSVGGSSYNEQFF. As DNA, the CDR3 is TGCGCCAGCAGCGTCGGGGGGAGCTCCTACAATGAGCAGTTCTTC.

The CDR3 DNA reads as TGCGCCAGCAGCTTGGCGGTTAAGGGCACTGAAGCTTTCTTT. This translates into CASSLAVKGTEAFF. The genes are TRBV5-1 and TRBJ1-1; D is unresolved. The V end was cut by 0 bases, the J end by 4 bases, with 10 bases between. The CDR3 has 14 residues. Per germline, CDR1 SGHRS and CDR2 YFSETQ.

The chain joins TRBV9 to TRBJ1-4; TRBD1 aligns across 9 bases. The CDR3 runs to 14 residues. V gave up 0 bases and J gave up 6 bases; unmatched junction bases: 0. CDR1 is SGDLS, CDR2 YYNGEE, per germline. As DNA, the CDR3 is TGTGCCAGCAGCGTAGGGGACAGGGATGAAAAACTGTTTTTT. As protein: CASSVGDRDEKLFF. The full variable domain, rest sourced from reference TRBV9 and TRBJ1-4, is DSGVTQTPKHLITATGQRVTLRCSPRSGDLSVYWYQQSLDQGLQFLIQYYNGEERAKGNILERFSAQQFPDLHSELNLSSLELGDSALYFCASSVGDRDEKLFFGSGTQLSVL.

CDR3 amino acids: CASRTSGANTGELFF. CDR3 nucleotide sequence: TGTGCCAGCAGGACTAGCGGGGCGAACACCGGGGAGCTGTTTTTT. J is TRBJ2-2 and V is TRBV27, with 11 bases fitting TRBD2. V lost 6 bases and J lost 0; bases outside the gene matches: 0. Germline V gene sequence: CDR1 MNHEY, CDR2 SMNVEV (reference sequence). This CDR3 comprises 15 residues.

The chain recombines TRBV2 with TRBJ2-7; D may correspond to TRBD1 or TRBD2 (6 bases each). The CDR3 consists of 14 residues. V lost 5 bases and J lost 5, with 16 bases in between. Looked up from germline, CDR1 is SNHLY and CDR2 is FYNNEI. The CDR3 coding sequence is TGTGCCAGCAGTAACGGTTGGGGGGCGGACGAGCAGTACTTC. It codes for CASSNGWGADEQYF.

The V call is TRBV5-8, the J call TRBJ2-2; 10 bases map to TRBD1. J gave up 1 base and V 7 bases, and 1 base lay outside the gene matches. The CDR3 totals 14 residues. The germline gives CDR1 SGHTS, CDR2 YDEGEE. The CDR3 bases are TGTGCCAGCGGACAGGGGGAGAACACCGGGGAGCTGTTTTTT. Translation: CASGQGENTGELFF.

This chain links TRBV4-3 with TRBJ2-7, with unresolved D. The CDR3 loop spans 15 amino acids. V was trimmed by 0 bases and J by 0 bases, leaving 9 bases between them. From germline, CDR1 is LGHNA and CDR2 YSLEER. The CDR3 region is CASSQDSLPSYEQYF. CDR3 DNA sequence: TGCGCCAGCAGCCAAGACAGCCTACCCTCCTACGAGCAGTACTTC.

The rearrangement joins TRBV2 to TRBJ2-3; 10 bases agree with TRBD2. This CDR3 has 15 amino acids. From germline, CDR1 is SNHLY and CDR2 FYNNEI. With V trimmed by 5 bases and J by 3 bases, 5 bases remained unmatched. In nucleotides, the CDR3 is TGTGCCAGCAGTCCCATTAGCGGGAGGACAGATACGCAGTATTTT. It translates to CASSPISGRTDTQYF.

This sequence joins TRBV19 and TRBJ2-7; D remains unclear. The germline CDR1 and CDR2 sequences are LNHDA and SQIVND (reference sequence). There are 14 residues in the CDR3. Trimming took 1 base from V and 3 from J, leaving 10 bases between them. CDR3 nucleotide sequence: TGTGCCAGTAGTATAGGGTACGGTAACTACGAGCAGTACTTC. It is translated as CASSIGYGNYEQYF. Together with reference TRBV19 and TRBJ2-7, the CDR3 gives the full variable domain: DGGITQSPKYLFRKEGQNVTLSCEQNLNHDAMYWYRQDPGQGLRLIYYSQIVNDFQKGDIAEGYSVSREKKESFPLTVTSAQKNPTAFYLCASSIGYGNYEQYFGPGTRLTVT.

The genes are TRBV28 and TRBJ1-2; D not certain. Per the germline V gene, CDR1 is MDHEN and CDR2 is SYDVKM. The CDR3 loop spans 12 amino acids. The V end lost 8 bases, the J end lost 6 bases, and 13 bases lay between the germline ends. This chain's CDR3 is CASLLGVDGYTF. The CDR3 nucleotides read TGTGCCAGCCTCCTTGGGGTTGATGGCTACACCTTC.